The source of this T cell receptor beta chain is a study of PD-1 blockade in classical Hodgkin lymphoma. Noted time point: cycle 4 day 1 (C4D1), after less than seven weeks of nivolumab. All the patients suffered relapse after autologous stem cell transplantation, and brentuximab vedotin exposure differed. Notes on this clone: Its antigen is unidentified.

Repertoires were generated with immunoSEQ multiplex PCR, while TCRdb's copy carries only in-frame clones and drops some. The table lists around 25,000 clones, around 70% of them singletons. Study-wide points: TCR diversity at baseline was reported to be reduced in newly diagnosed patients relative to healthy donors. By C4D1, diversity of CD4+ TCRs had risen significantly, whereas that of CD8+ TCRs had not. When nivolumab was started under 1 year after ASCT, patients were excluded.

J was trimmed by 6 bases and V by 5 bases; bases with no gene match: 10. The length of the CDR3 is 15 residues. Germline-derived CDR1 and CDR2 are SSHAT and FNYEAQ (reference sequence). The chain couples TRBV7-7 to TRBJ2-1, with 7 bases that match TRBD1. Source: peripheral blood mononuclear cells (PBMCs), taken before the fourth cycle of nivolumab. This sequence was found in a human donor with classical Hodgkin lymphoma. DNA for the CDR3: TGTGCCAGCAGCCTTGGAACAGGGGTAACCAATGAGCAGTTCTTC. Amino acids: CASSLGTGVTNEQFF.